The 19 T cell receptor beta chains listed next were all sequenced from one sample in a study of somatic mutations in cytotoxic T cells in rheumatoid arthritis (dated by TCRdb to 2015 to 2018). Libraries were made using the immunoSEQ multiplex PCR assay. Drawn from immuneACCESS, this table holds only the in-frame rearrangements with V and J called that TCRdb kept. Clones are partly lost; checked studies trace under half to an unresolved V gene and leave the rest unexplained. The sample includes 15,000 to 20,000 clones, with about 80% observed a single time. The top ten constitute roughly a fifth of the sample. The sequenced sample consisted of CD8+ T cells sorted from blood. These receptors all stem from an adult with rheumatoid arthritis.

This sequence joins TRBV29-1 and TRBJ1-2, with D unresolved. Trimming shortened V by 4 bases and J by 8 bases, and 5 bases separated the two germline ends. The CDR3 has 9 amino acids. Germline V CDR1 and CDR2: SQVTM, ANQGSEA. The CDR3 DNA follows: TGCAGCGTTGCACAGGGCTACACCTTC. It codes for CSVAQGYTF.

This clone has a handful of counts. The chain combines TRBV7-9 with TRBJ1-1; no firm D call. Trimming shortened V by 4 bases and J by 1 base, and 10 bases separated the two germline ends. CDR3 length: 14 residues. The germline CDR1 and CDR2 sequences are SEHNR and FQNEAQ (reference sequence). The CDR3 DNA sequence: TGTGCCAGCAGCTCCCCTGGCGAGAACACTGAAGCTTTCTTT. As protein: CASSSPGENTEAFF.

This chain joins TRBV27 and TRBJ2-7, with D tentatively TRBD1 (6 bases). CDR1 is MNHEY and CDR2 is SMNVEV in the germline V gene (reference sequence). The V end lost 4 bases, the J end lost 5 bases, and 15 bases lay between the germline ends. The CDR3 covers 14 residues. CDR3 protein: CASSSRDTADEQYF. In DNA form, the CDR3 reads TGTGCCAGCAGTTCCCGGGACACCGCCGACGAGCAGTACTTC.

The genes are TRBV7-6 and TRBJ2-3; possibly TRBD1 or TRBD2 for D (5 bases each). This CDR3 is 15 amino acids long. Between the trimmed V and J ends, which lost 4 bases and 4 bases, there was a span of 15 bases. Germline CDR1 SGHVS, CDR2 FNYEAQ. The CDR3 nucleotides read TGTGCCAGCAGCTCCCTTGGGGGTCAGGCAGATACGCAGTATTTT. Encoded protein: CASSSLGGQADTQYF.

This clone was observed a handful of times. The chain links TRBV19 to TRBJ2-7; a possible D gene is TRBD2 (5 bases). Germline V gene lookup returns CDR1 LNHDA and CDR2 SQIVND (reference sequence). V dropped 3 bases and J dropped 3 bases, with 9 bases sitting between them. The CDR3 totals 13 residues. CDR3 amino acids: CASSMDSYYEQYF. The CDR3 nucleotides read TGTGCCAGTAGTATGGACTCCTACTACGAGCAGTACTTC.

This clone was detected a few times. The V and J genes are TRBV11-2 and TRBJ2-3; no clear D. Trimming pared 1 base from V and 5 bases from J, leaving 7 bases between. CDR1 and CDR2 from the germline V gene are SGHAT and FQNNGV. CDR3 length equals 13 residues. The CDR3 loop is CASSLVFGDTQYF. CDR3 coding DNA: TGTGCCAGCAGCTTAGTTTTCGGAGATACGCAGTATTTT.

This chain joins TRBV6-5 and TRBJ2-3, with D unclear. The V end lost 0 bases, the J end lost 6 bases, and 7 bases lay between the germline ends. The CDR3 extends over 13 amino acids. CDR1 and CDR2 from the germline V gene are MNHEY and SVGAGI. The CDR3 region is CASSYSNRDTQYF. DNA of the CDR3: TGTGCCAGCAGTTACTCGAATCGGGATACGCAGTATTTT.

This clone was observed once. J is TRBJ1-2 and V is TRBV9, with 9 bases matching TRBD1. CDR1 is SGDLS, CDR2 YYNGEE, per germline. V lost 4 bases to trimming and J lost 4 bases; unmatched junction nucleotides: 11. The CDR3 loop spans 16 amino acids. CDR3 residues: CASSTNIQGASYGYTF. The CDR3 region has the DNA TGTGCCAGCAGCACCAACATACAGGGGGCAAGCTATGGCTACACCTTC.

The chain recombines TRBV2 with TRBJ2-7; TRBD1 might be the D (6 bases). This CDR3 is 16 amino acids long. V was trimmed by 10 bases and J by 4 bases, leaving 26 bases between them. CDR1 SNHLY and CDR2 FYNNEI come from the germline V gene. The CDR3 loop is CATLPQQRYQGYEQYF. CDR3 nucleotide sequence: TGTGCCACCCTACCACAACAGAGATACCAGGGGTACGAGCAGTACTTC.

The CDR3 sequence: CASSAQQGFGSYEQYF. The CDR3, as DNA: TGTGCCAGTAGTGCCCAGCAGGGATTCGGCTCCTACGAGCAGTACTTC. The chain carries TRBV19 and TRBJ2-7; D may be TRBD1 (5 bases). The CDR3 extends over 16 amino acids. CDR1 and CDR2 from the germline V gene are LNHDA and SQIVND (reference sequence). With 5 bases removed from V and 0 bases from J, the gap between germline ends came to 17 bases.

V gene TRBV5-6 combines with J gene TRBJ2-5, with D maybe TRBD2 (5 bases). Germline CDR1 and CDR2: SGHDT and YYEEEE. Trimming removed 0 bases at V and 4 bases at J, with 10 bases between. The CDR3 contains 14 residues. The CDR3 bases are TGTGCCAGCAGCTTGGCCCTAGCCGGAGAGACCCAGTACTTC. Protein sequence: CASSLALAGETQYF.

The CDR3 here is CASSRQTSASIGELFF. The CDR3 DNA is TGTGCCAGCAGTCGGCAGACATCAGCATCCATCGGGGAGCTGTTTTTT. V is TRBV25-1 and J is TRBJ2-2; unclear D gene. V was pared by 5 bases and J by 7 bases, with 20 bases between. The CDR3 has 16 residues. Germline V gene sequence: CDR1 MGHDK, CDR2 SYGVNS.

In its sample, this clone is medium-sized (0.01 to 0.1%). The CDR3 reads CASSERSGVTGEAFF. The CDR3 nucleotides are TGTGCCAGCAGTGAAAGATCGGGGGTAACGGGTGAAGCTTTCTTT. The chain carries TRBV2 and TRBJ1-1; perhaps TRBD1 as D (5 bases). Germline values: CDR1 SNHLY, CDR2 FYNNEI. The CDR3 runs 15 residues. Trimming removed 2 bases at V and 7 bases at J, with 17 bases between.

The chain couples TRBV10-2 to TRBJ1-2; 8 bases agree with TRBD1. The CDR3 runs 14 residues. Losses at the gene ends were 0 bases for V and 8 bases for J; bases not matched to a gene: 5. Germline V CDR1 and CDR2: WSHSY, SAAADI. The CDR3 reads CASSESGQGTGYTF. CDR3 DNA sequence: TGCGCCAGCAGTGAGTCAGGACAGGGAACGGGCTACACCTTC.

This clone was observed a single time. V gene TRBV28 combines with J gene TRBJ2-3, with D unresolved. Germline V CDR1 and CDR2: MDHEN, SYDVKM. This CDR3 comprises 13 residues. With 2 bases removed from V and 1 base from J, the gap between germline ends came to 4 bases. CDR3 DNA sequence: TGTGCCAGCAGTTTAACACGCACAGATACGCAGTATTTT. Its protein is CASSLTRTDTQYF.

This clone appeared a single time. This chain joins TRBV11-1 and TRBJ2-7; D is ambiguous. This CDR3 has 11 amino acids. V was clipped by 1 base and J by 7 bases, with 5 bases between them. CDR1 is SGHAT, CDR2 FQDESV, per germline (reference sequence). CDR3 sequence (DNA): TGTGCCAGCAGCTTAGTGGGTGAGCAGTACTTC. It translates to CASSLVGEQYF.

The genes are TRBV19 and TRBJ2-1, with 13 nucleotides matching TRBD2. The CDR3 has 16 amino acids. The germline V gene encodes CDR1 LNHDA and CDR2 SQIVND (reference sequence). After removal of 4 bases from V and 4 bases from J, the junction contained 4 bases not matched to a gene. The CDR3 DNA is TGTGCCAGTAGTAGGACTAGCGGGAGTATGTACAATGAGCAGTTCTTC. Translated: CASSRTSGSMYNEQFF.

DNA for the CDR3: TGTGCCAGCAGTTTACGAGGAGTCCGTGCGTCCGAGCAGTACTTC. Encoded protein: CASSLRGVRASEQYF. The chain employs TRBV28 and TRBJ2-7; D is unresolved. Germline V lookup: CDR1 MDHEN, CDR2 SYDVKM. Trimming removed 2 bases from V and 6 bases from J, with 17 bases in between. The CDR3 extends over 15 amino acids.

The J gene is TRBJ2-1, the V gene TRBV4-2, with 8 nucleotides matching TRBD2. Per germline, CDR1 LGHNA and CDR2 YNFKEQ. Unmatched junction bases numbered 6, after V lost 4 bases and J lost 4 bases. The CDR3 runs to 15 residues. The CDR3 DNA follows: TGTGCCAGCAGCCCGTTAGCGGGGACATACAATGAGCAGTTCTTC. It yields the protein CASSPLAGTYNEQFF.